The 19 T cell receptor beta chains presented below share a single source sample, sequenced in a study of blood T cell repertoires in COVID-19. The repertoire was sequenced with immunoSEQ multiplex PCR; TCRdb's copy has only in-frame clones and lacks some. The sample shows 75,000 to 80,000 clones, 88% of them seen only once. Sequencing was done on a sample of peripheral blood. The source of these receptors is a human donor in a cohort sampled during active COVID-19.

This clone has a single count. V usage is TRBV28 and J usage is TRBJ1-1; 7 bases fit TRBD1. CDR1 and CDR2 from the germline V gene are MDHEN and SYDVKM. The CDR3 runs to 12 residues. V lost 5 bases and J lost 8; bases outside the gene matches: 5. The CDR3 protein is CASSTRGQEAFF. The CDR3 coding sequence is TGTGCCAGCAGTACTAGGGGGCAGGAAGCTTTCTTT.

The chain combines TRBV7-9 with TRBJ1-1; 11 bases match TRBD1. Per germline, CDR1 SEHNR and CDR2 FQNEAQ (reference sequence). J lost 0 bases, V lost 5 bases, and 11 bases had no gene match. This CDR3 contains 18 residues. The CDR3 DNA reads TGTGCCAGCAGCCCCGGGACAGGGGGGTTAGGGGTGAACACTGAAGCTTTCTTT. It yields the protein CASSPGTGGLGVNTEAFF.

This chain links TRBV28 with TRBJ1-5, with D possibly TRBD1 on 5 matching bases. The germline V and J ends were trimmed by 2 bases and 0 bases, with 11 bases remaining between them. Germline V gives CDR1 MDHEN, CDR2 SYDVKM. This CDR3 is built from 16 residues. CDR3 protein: CASSLVGGDSNQPQHF. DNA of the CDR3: TGTGCCAGCAGTTTAGTGGGGGGGGATAGCAATCAGCCCCAGCATTTT. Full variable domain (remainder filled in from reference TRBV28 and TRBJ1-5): DVKVTQSSRYLVKRTGEKVFLECVQDMDHENMFWYRQDPGLGLRLIYFSYDVKMKEKGDIPEGYSVSREKKERFSLILESASTNQTSMYLCASSLVGGDSNQPQHFGDGTRLSIL.

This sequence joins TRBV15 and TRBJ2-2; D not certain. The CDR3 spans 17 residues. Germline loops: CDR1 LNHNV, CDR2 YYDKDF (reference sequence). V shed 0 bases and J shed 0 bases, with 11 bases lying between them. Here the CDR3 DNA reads TGTGCCACCAGCAGAGAATCTGCCTATACGAACACCGGGGAGCTGTTTTTT. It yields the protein CATSRESAYTNTGELFF.

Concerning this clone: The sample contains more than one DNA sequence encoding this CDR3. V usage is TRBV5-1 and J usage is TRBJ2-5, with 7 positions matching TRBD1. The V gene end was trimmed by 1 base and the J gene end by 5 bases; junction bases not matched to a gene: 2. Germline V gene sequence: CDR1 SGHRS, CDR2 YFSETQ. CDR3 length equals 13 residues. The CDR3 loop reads CASSLTGEETQYF. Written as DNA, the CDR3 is TGCGCCAGCAGCTTGACAGGGGAGGAGACCCAGTACTTC.

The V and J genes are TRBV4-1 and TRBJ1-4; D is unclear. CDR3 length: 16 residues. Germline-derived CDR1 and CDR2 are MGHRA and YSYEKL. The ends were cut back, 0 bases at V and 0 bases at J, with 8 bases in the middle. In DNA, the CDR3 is TGCGCCAGCAGCCAAGATGACACCGCAACTAATGAAAAACTGTTTTTT. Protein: CASSQDDTATNEKLFF.

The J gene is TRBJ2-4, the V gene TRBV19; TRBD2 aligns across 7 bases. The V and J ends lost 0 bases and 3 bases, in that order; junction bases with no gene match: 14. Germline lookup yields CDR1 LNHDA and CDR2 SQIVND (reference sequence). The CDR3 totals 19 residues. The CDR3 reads CASSIDQRPLREGKNIQYF. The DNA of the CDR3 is TGTGCCAGTAGTATAGATCAACGCCCCTTGAGGGAGGGCAAAAACATTCAGTACTTC.

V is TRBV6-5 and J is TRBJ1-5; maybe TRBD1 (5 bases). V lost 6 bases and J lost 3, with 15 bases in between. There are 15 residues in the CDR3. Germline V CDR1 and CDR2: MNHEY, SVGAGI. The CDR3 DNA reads TGTGCCAGCAGCCCCGGAACAGGTACCAATCAGCCCCAGCATTTT. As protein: CASSPGTGTNQPQHF.

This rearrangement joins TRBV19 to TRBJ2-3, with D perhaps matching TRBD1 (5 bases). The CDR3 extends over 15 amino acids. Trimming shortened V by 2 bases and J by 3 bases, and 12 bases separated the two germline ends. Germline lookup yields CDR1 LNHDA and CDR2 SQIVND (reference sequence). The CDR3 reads CASSIPRAATDTQYF. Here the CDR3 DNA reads TGTGCCAGTAGTATACCCAGGGCCGCGACAGATACGCAGTATTTT. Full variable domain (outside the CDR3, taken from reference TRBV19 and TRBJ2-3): DGGITQSPKYLFRKEGQNVTLSCEQNLNHDAMYWYRQDPGQGLRLIYYSQIVNDFQKGDIAEGYSVSREKKESFPLTVTSAQKNPTAFYLCASSIPRAATDTQYFGPGTRLTVL.

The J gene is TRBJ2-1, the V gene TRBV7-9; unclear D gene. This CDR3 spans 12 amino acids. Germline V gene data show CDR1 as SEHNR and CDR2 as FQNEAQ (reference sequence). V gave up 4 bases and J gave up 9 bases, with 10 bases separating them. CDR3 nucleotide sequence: TGTGCCAGCAGCTACCTAGAATTTGAGCAGTTCTTC. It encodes CASSYLEFEQFF.

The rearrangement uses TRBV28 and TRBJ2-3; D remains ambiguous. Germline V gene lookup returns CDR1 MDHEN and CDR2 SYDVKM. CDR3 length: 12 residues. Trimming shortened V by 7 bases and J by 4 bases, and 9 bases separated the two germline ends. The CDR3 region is CASNERSDTQYF. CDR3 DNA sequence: TGTGCCAGCAACGAGCGCTCAGATACGCAGTATTTT.

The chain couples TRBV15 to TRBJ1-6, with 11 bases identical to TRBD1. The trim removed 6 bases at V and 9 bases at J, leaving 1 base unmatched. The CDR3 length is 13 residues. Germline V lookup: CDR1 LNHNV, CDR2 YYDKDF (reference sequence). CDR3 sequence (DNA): TGTGCCACCAGGGGGACAGGGGGTTCACCCCTCCACTTT. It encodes CATRGTGGSPLHF.

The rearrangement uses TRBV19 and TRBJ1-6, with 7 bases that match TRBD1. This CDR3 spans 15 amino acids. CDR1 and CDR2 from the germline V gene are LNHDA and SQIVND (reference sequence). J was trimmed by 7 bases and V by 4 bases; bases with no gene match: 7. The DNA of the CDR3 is TGTGCCAGTAGTACAAAGACAGGGTGGAATTCACCCCTCCACTTT. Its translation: CASSTKTGWNSPLHF.

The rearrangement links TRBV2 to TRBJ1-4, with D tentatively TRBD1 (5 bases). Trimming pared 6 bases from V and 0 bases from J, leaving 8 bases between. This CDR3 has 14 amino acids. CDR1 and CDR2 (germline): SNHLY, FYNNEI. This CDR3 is CASRSTATNEKLFF. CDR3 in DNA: TGTGCCAGCAGATCGACAGCAACTAATGAAAAACTGTTTTTT.

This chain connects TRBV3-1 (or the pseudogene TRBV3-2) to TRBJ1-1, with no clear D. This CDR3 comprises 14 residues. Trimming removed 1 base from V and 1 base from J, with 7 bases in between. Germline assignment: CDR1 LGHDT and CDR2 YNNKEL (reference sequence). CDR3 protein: CASSQVSSNTEAFF. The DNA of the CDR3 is TGTGCCAGCAGCCAAGTCTCCTCGAACACTGAAGCTTTCTTT.

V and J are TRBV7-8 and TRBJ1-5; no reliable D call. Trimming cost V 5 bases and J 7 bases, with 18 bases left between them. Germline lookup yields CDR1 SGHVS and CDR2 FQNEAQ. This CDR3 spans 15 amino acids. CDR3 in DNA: TGTGCCAGCAGCCGAGAGCTTTGGGCTGGGCAGCCCCAGCATTTT. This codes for CASSRELWAGQPQHF. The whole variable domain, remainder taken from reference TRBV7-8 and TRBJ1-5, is GAGVSQSPRYKVAKRGQDVALRCDPISGHVSLFWYQQALGQGPEFLTYFQNEAQLDKSGLPSDRFFAERPEGSVSTLKIQRTQQEDSAVYLCASSRELWAGQPQHFGDGTRLSIL.

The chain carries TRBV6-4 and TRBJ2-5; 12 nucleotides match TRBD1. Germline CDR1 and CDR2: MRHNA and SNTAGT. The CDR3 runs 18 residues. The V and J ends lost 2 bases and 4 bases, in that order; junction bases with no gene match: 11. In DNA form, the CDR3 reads TGTGCCAGCAGTGACAATCTCCGGGACAGGGGGCGATCAGAGACCCAGTACTTC. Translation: CASSDNLRDRGRSETQYF.

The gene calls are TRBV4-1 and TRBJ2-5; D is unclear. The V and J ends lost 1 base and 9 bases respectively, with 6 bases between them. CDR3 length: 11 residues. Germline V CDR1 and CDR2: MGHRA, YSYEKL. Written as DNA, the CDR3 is TGCGCCAGCAGCCAAGGGCTGGCCCAGTACTTC. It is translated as CASSQGLAQYF.

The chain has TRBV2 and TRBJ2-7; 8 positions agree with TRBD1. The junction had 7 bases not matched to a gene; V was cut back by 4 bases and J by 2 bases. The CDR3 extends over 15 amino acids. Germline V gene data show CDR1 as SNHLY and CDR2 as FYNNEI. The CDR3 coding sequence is TGTGCCAGCAGTGGGTTGGGCAGGGGGCCCTACGAGCAGTACTTC. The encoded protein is CASSGLGRGPYEQYF.